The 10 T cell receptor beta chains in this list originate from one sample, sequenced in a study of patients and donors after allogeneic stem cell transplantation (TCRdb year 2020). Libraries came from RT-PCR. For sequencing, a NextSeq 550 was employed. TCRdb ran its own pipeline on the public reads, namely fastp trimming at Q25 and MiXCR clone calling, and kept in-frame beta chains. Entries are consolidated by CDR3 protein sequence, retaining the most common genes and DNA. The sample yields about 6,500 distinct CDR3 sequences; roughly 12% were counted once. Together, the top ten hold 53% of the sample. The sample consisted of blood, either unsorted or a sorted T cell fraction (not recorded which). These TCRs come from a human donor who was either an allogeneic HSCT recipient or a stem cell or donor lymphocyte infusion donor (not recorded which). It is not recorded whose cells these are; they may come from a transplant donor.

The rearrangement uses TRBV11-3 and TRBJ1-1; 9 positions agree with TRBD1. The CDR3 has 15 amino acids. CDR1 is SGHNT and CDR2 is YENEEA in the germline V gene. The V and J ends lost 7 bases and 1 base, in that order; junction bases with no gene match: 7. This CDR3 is CASISQGATNTEAFF. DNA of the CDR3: TGTGCCAGCATTTCACAGGGGGCCACGAACACTGAAGCTTTCTTT.

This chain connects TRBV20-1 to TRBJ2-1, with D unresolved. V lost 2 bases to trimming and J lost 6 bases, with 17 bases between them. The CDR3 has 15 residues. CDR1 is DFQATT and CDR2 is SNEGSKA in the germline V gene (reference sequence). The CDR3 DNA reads TGCAGTGCTAGAAAAATATGGGGAAAGGGCAATGAGCAGTTCTTC. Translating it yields CSARKIWGKGNEQFF.

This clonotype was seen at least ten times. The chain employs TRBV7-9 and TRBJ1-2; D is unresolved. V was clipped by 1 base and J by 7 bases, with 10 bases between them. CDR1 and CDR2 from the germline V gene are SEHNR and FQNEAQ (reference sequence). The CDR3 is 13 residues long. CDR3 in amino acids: CASSLESAFGYTF. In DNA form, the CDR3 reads TGTGCCAGCAGCTTAGAGTCTGCTTTTGGCTACACCTTC.

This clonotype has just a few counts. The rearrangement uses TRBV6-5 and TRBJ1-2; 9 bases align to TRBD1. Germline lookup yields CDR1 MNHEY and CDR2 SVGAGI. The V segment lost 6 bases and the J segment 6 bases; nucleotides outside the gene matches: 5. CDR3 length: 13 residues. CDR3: CASSSRTGDGYTF. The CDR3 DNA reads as TGTGCCAGCAGCTCCCGGACAGGGGATGGCTACACCTTC.

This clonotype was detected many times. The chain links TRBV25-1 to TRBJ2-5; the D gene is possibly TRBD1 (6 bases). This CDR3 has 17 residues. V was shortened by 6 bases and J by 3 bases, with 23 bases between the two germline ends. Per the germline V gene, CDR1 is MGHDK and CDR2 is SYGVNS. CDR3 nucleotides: TGTGCCAGCAGCCCAAGGGGTGGGAACAGGGTGGAAGAGACCCAGTACTTC. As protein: CASSPRGGNRVEETQYF.

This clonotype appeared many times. In DNA, the CDR3 is TGTGCCAGCAGCGTGGACACGAACACTGAAGCTTTCTTT. As protein: CASSVDTNTEAFF. V gene TRBV9 combines with J gene TRBJ1-1; a possible D gene is TRBD1 (5 bases). Germline V gene sequence: CDR1 SGDLS, CDR2 YYNGEE. The CDR3 loop spans 13 amino acids. Trimming took off 2 bases at V and 1 base at J, with 6 bases between the two ends.

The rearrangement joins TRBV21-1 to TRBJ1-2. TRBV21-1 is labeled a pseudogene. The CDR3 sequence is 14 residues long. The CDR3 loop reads CASSSLIAGVGSTF. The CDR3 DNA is TGTGCCAGCAGCTCTTTAATCGCCGGAGTTGGTAGCACCTTC.

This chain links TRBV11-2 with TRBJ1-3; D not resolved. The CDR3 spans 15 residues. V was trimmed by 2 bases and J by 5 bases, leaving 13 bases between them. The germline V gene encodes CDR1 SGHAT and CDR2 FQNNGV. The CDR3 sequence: CASSLTEVLRNTIYF. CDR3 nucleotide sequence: TGTGCCAGCAGCTTAACAGAGGTCCTAAGAAACACCATATATTTT.

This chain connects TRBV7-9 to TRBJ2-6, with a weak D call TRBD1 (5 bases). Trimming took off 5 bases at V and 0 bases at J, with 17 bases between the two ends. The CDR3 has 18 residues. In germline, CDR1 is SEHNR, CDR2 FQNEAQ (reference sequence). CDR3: CASSSTDAGISGANVLTF. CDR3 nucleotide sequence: TGTGCCAGCAGCAGTACCGATGCAGGGATCTCTGGGGCCAACGTCCTGACTTTC.

The CDR3: CAISVSLASSTDTQYF. The CDR3 DNA is TGTGCCATCAGTGTTTCCCTAGCGTCTAGCACAGATACGCAGTATTTT. The V and J genes are TRBV10-3 and TRBJ2-3; a weak D match, TRBD2 (6 bases). Trimming took off 4 bases at V and 0 bases at J, with 14 bases between the two ends. The CDR3 is made up of 16 amino acids. Per germline, CDR1 ENHRY and CDR2 SYGVKD.